This entry is about one T cell receptor beta chain. These data originate in a study of blood T cell repertoires in COVID-19. The data were produced by immunoSEQ multiplex PCR, yet TCRdb's version contains in-frame clones alone and is incomplete. Counted here are a few hundred thousand clones, roughly 88% occurring once; the ten biggest clones make up roughly 4%. With V trimmed by 4 bases and J by 0 bases, 8 bases remained unmatched. Germline CDR1 is MGHRA and CDR2 is YSYEKL. The CDR3 totals 17 residues. The chain couples TRBV4-1 to TRBJ2-1; 8 bases align to TRBD2. The clonotype originates from a woman younger than 45 who had recovered from COVID-19. Sequenced: PBMCs or T cells enriched from blood (not recorded which). CDR3 protein: CASSRTISGISYNEQFF. CDR3 in DNA: TGCGCCAGCAGCCGAACGATTAGCGGGATCTCCTACAATGAGCAGTTCTTC.